This T cell receptor beta chain was identified in a study of blood T cell repertoires in COVID-19. Study as a whole: The United States, Italy and Spain provided the acute and convalescent COVID-19 samples. PBMCs, B-cell-depleted T cells, or T cells provided the cDNA or gDNA that made up the material.

The CDR3 is 13 amino acids. The germline V and J ends were trimmed by 3 bases and 2 bases, with 9 bases remaining between them. Germline V gene data show CDR1 as SGHRS and CDR2 as YFSETQ. Authors' analysis steps: Amplified reference gene primers provided the basis for estimating nucleated cell counts. TCRdb's table, derived via immunoSEQ multiplex PCR, lists solely in-frame clones and lacks some. V, J and clone size were drawn from that table, and D and trimming were deduced from the DNA. The data contain fewer than 110,000 clones, 70% to 90% of them singletons. The source is a woman under 40 with acute or convalescent COVID-19. Specimen: peripheral blood. The J gene is TRBJ2-7, the V gene TRBV5-1; D ambiguous. This chain's CDR3 is CASSSRATYEQYF. CDR3 DNA: TGCGCCAGCAGCTCCCGAGCGACCTACGAGCAGTACTTC.